The 16 T cell receptor beta chains below come from one sample, sequenced in a study of blood T cell repertoires in COVID-19 (dated by TCRdb to 2020 to 2021). Libraries were prepared through the immunoSEQ multiplex PCR assay. Here the immuneACCESS table is served through TCRdb, limited to in-frame sequences with V and J called. Missing clones are a known gap in these copies; in checked studies unresolved V genes cover under half, and the rest lacks a known reason. The sample table shows just over 300,000 clones, and under 90% are seen once. The ten largest account for 1.8% of the sample. Material for sequencing was peripheral blood. Receptors originate from a woman in her twenties or thirties with COVID-19, enrolled during active disease.

The chain recombines TRBV4-1 with TRBJ2-1, with a possible D match to TRBD1 (5 bases). V dropped 7 bases and J dropped 1 base, with 11 bases sitting between them. Germline V gene data show CDR1 as MGHRA and CDR2 as YSYEKL. This CDR3 has 14 residues. The CDR3 sequence is CASTNQGSYNEQFF. The CDR3 nucleotides are TGCGCCAGCACCAATCAGGGATCCTACAATGAGCAGTTCTTC.

This chain uses TRBV27 with TRBJ1-5; D may be TRBD1 (5 bases). Germline lookup yields CDR1 MNHEY and CDR2 SMNVEV (reference sequence). V lost 3 bases, J lost 2 bases, and 8 bases lay in between. This CDR3 is built from 14 residues. CDR3 bases: TGTGCCAGCAGTTTGGGACTTGGCAATCAGCCCCAGCATTTT. Translated: CASSLGLGNQPQHF.

This clone was observed a single time. The chain joins TRBV7-9 to TRBJ2-3, with TRBD2 matching over 9 bases. Unmatched junction bases numbered 15, after V lost 4 bases and J lost 4 bases. Germline V gene data show CDR1 as SEHNR and CDR2 as FQNEAQ (reference sequence). The CDR3 is 18 residues long. The CDR3: CASSSTDSGGPGSDTQYF. CDR3 bases: TGTGCCAGCAGCTCCACTGATAGCGGGGGCCCCGGGTCAGATACGCAGTATTTT.

The rearrangement uses TRBV11-2 and TRBJ1-1; no clear D gene. The CDR3 totals 15 residues. V lost 2 bases and J lost 7, with 17 bases in between. The V gene's germline CDR1 is SGHAT and CDR2 FQNNGV. The CDR3 loop is CASSLSAYSPYEAFF. The DNA for the CDR3 is TGTGCCAGCAGCTTAAGTGCCTATAGCCCCTATGAAGCTTTCTTT.

This clone was counted a few times. The V call is TRBV9, the J call TRBJ2-2; 11 nucleotides line up with TRBD2. Germline V gives CDR1 SGDLS, CDR2 YYNGEE. The trim removed 3 bases at V and 5 bases at J, leaving 6 bases unmatched. CDR3 length: 16 amino acids. The CDR3 loop is CASSGGLAVATGELFF. Here the CDR3 DNA reads TGTGCCAGCAGCGGGGGACTAGCGGTGGCTACCGGGGAGCTGTTTTTT.

The chain is built from TRBV27 and TRBJ2-1; 11 bases agree with TRBD1. V shed 5 bases, J shed 1 base, and the junction held 1 base outside the gene matches. The germline V gene encodes CDR1 MNHEY and CDR2 SMNVEV (reference sequence). The CDR3 loop spans 15 amino acids. The CDR3 spells CASSRDRGSYNEQFF. CDR3 coding DNA: TGTGCCAGCAGTCGGGACAGGGGGTCCTACAATGAGCAGTTCTTC.

The gene calls are TRBV6-2 or TRBV6-3 and TRBJ2-2; 8 bases line up with TRBD1. Germline V CDR1 and CDR2: MNHEY, SVGEGT. The junction had 5 bases not matched to a gene; V was cut back by 4 bases and J by 4 bases. This CDR3 region has 15 residues. The CDR3 is CASSLGQGFTGELFF. In nucleotides, the CDR3 is TGTGCCAGCAGTTTAGGACAGGGTTTCACCGGGGAGCTGTTTTTT.

The V call is TRBV7-9, the J call TRBJ1-5; 9 nucleotides align to TRBD1. V shed 2 bases, J shed 7 bases, and the junction held 6 bases outside the gene matches. This CDR3 comprises 15 residues. The germline V gene has CDR1 SEHNR and CDR2 FQNEAQ (reference sequence). CDR3: CASSLSGQGSQPQHF. Here the CDR3 DNA reads TGTGCCAGCAGCTTATCGGGACAGGGAAGCCAGCCCCAGCATTTT.

The chain has TRBV10-3 and TRBJ2-5, with D hard to call. CDR3 length: 12 residues. The germline gives CDR1 ENHRY, CDR2 SYGVKD. V dropped 9 bases and J dropped 4 bases, with 12 bases sitting between them. Here the CDR3 reads CAIPLTGETQYF. CDR3 DNA sequence: TGTGCCATTCCTTTGACGGGAGAGACCCAGTACTTC.

The V call is TRBV13, the J call TRBJ2-3; possibly TRBD1 for D (6 bases). This CDR3 is 17 amino acids long. Germline lookup yields CDR1 PRHDT and CDR2 FYEKMQ (reference sequence). The V gene lost 2 bases and the J gene lost 0 bases, with 15 bases spanning the gap. The CDR3 loop is CASSLFRGRGSTDTQYF. CDR3 in DNA: TGTGCCAGCAGCTTATTTAGGGGCAGGGGTAGCACAGATACGCAGTATTTT.

The chain has TRBV7-8 and TRBJ1-2; D ambiguous. The CDR3 has 13 residues. The V gene lost 5 bases and the J gene lost 4 bases, with 11 bases spanning the gap. Germline loops: CDR1 SGHVS, CDR2 FQNEAQ. CDR3 DNA: TGTGCCAGCAGCCAATCGGAGGGCTATGGCTACACCTTC. The encoded protein is CASSQSEGYGYTF.

The chain carries TRBV11-2 and TRBJ2-7, with 11 bases matching TRBD1. The V gene's germline CDR1 is SGHAT and CDR2 FQNNGV. The CDR3 is made up of 17 amino acids. J lost 4 bases, V lost 3 bases, and 11 bases had no gene match. CDR3 nucleotide sequence: TGTGCCAGCAGCTTTCTTACGGGGACAGGGGGGCCTTACGAGCAGTACTTC. It is translated as CASSFLTGTGGPYEQYF.

The rearrangement links TRBV2 to TRBJ1-2; 9 nucleotides match TRBD1. V lost 4 bases, J lost 7 bases, and 7 bases stayed unmatched. CDR3 length: 14 residues. Germline V gene lookup returns CDR1 SNHLY and CDR2 FYNNEI. CDR3 in DNA: TGTGCCAGCAGTGTGGACAGGGGAGGGGGTGGCTACACCTTC. Its protein product is CASSVDRGGGGYTF.

This chain connects TRBV4-2 to TRBJ2-1; 9 nucleotides match TRBD1. Trimming cost V 0 bases and J 5 bases; bases outside gene matches: 2. Germline loops: CDR1 LGHNA, CDR2 YNFKEQ. The CDR3 extends over 15 amino acids. The CDR3 DNA is TGTGCCAGCAGCCAAGAGGGGACAGGGAACAATGAGCAGTTCTTC. Translation gives CASSQEGTGNNEQFF.

V and J are TRBV5-1 and TRBJ1-1, with a tentative D call TRBD1 (6 bases). Germline CDR1 and CDR2: SGHRS and YFSETQ. The CDR3 loop spans 13 amino acids. Trimming took 5 bases from V and 5 from J, leaving 13 bases between them. CDR3 in amino acids: CASRTTGLTEAFF. The CDR3 DNA reads as TGCGCCAGCAGGACCACAGGGTTAACTGAAGCTTTCTTT.

The chain uses TRBV7-9 and TRBJ2-1; D not resolved. V was clipped by 3 bases and J by 4 bases, with 10 bases between them. This CDR3 region has 14 residues. Germline CDR1 is SEHNR and CDR2 is FQNEAQ (reference sequence). Here the CDR3 reads CASSFERSYNEQFF. The CDR3 nucleotides are TGTGCCAGCAGCTTTGAGCGAAGTTACAATGAGCAGTTCTTC.